These 21 T cell receptor beta chains were all obtained from the same sample, sequenced in a study of shared clonotypes between healthy human individuals. Libraries were prepared by immunoSEQ multiplex PCR; TCRdb keeps only in-frame clonotypes and omits some of them. The profile shows fewer than 3 million clones, about nine tenths of them singletons. The sequencing input was naive CD4+ T cells from PBMCs. The sample's subset: CD45RA+ positively selected. Receptors originate from a man aged 18-30 years in good health. Some clones in this sample may be carry-over from other donors' samples.

The chain joins TRBV5-6 to TRBJ1-5; TRBD1 matches at 7 bases. The CDR3 sequence is 16 residues long. V was pared by 1 base and J by 2 bases, with 6 bases of the junction left unmatched. CDR1 is SGHDT, CDR2 YYEEEE, per germline. The CDR3 region has the DNA TGTGCCAGCAGCTTGTGGGCAGGGGGAGGCAATCAGCCCCAGCATTTT. This codes for CASSLWAGGGNQPQHF.

The chain couples TRBV7-9 to TRBJ2-3, with 7 bases matching TRBD2. The CDR3 consists of 16 residues. CDR1 and CDR2 from the germline V gene are SEHNR and FQNEAQ (reference sequence). The J segment lost 4 bases and the V segment lost 5 bases, leaving 12 bases of the junction unmatched. CDR3 coding DNA: TGTGCCAGCAGCCGGGCTAGCGGAAGAGGGGCAGATACGCAGTATTTT. Its protein product is CASSRASGRGADTQYF.

A remark on this clone: The sample contains more than one DNA sequence encoding this CDR3. The chain couples TRBV20-1 to TRBJ1-1, with unresolved D. The length of the CDR3 is 11 residues. V lost 1 base, J lost 2 bases, and 2 bases lay in between. Germline V gene data show CDR1 as DFQATT and CDR2 as SNEGSKA (reference sequence). The DNA of the CDR3 is TGCAGTGCTAGAGCTAACACTGAAGCTTTCTTT. Translating it yields CSARANTEAFF.

The rearrangement links TRBV5-5 to TRBJ2-7, with D perhaps matching TRBD1 or TRBD2 (6 bases each). The germline V gene encodes CDR1 SGHKS and CDR2 YYEKEE (reference sequence). V gave up 6 bases and J gave up 3 bases, with 19 bases separating them. The CDR3 loop spans 15 amino acids. The CDR3 sequence is CASNFGQEGDYEQYF. The CDR3 DNA follows: TGTGCCAGCAACTTCGGGCAGGAGGGGGACTACGAGCAGTACTTC.

The chain has TRBV6-1 and TRBJ2-1, with D unresolved. V lost 4 bases to trimming and J lost 8 bases, with 12 bases between them. The CDR3 covers 13 residues. The germline V gene encodes CDR1 MNHNS and CDR2 SASEGT. CDR3 DNA: TGTGCCAGCAGTGTGACCTTCGGATATGAGCAGTTCTTC. Translation gives CASSVTFGYEQFF.

The rearrangement uses TRBV5-4 and TRBJ2-3; 8 bases agree with TRBD2. Looked up from germline, CDR1 is SGHNT and CDR2 is YYREEE (reference sequence). J lost 2 bases, V lost 3 bases, and 5 bases had no gene match. This CDR3 region has 15 residues. The CDR3, as DNA: TGTGCCAGCAGCTCCACTAGCGGAGACACAGATACGCAGTATTTT. Amino acid sequence: CASSSTSGDTDTQYF.

The V and J genes are TRBV7-2 and TRBJ1-2; 8 bases are a match to TRBD1. Germline CDR1 and CDR2: SGHTA and FQGNSA. After removal of 2 bases from V and 4 bases from J, the junction contained 6 bases not matched to a gene. This CDR3 contains 15 residues. CDR3 DNA sequence: TGTGCCAGCAGCTTAAGCGGACAGGGCCCCTATGGCTACACCTTC. Protein product: CASSLSGQGPYGYTF. The full variable domain, in which reference TRBV7-2 and TRBJ1-2 provide the parts outside the CDR3, is GAGVSQSPSNKVTEKGKDVELRCDPISGHTALYWYRQSLGQGLEFLIYFQGNSAPDKSGLPSDRFSAERTGGSVSTLTIQRTQQEDSAVYLCASSLSGQGPYGYTFGSGTRLTVV.

This chain connects TRBV11-3 to TRBJ2-3; D remains ambiguous. The germline V and J ends were trimmed by 6 bases and 3 bases, with 16 bases remaining between them. This CDR3 contains 15 residues. Per the germline V gene, CDR1 is SGHNT and CDR2 is YENEEA. The CDR3 reads CASSQTPFGTDTQYF. The CDR3 nucleotides read TGTGCCAGCAGTCAGACCCCCTTTGGGACAGATACGCAGTATTTT.

The rearrangement links TRBV7-9 to TRBJ2-3, with 11 positions matching TRBD1. After removal of 5 bases from V and 2 bases from J, the junction contained 9 bases not matched to a gene. The germline CDR1 and CDR2 sequences are SEHNR and FQNEAQ (reference sequence). The CDR3 is 17 amino acids. CDR3 DNA sequence: TGTGCCAGCAGCAGCCAGGGACAGGGGGTCTCCACAGATACGCAGTATTTT. Translation gives CASSSQGQGVSTDTQYF.

The rearrangement links TRBV18 to TRBJ1-4, with 8 bases lining up with TRBD1. The V segment lost 6 bases and the J segment 6 bases; nucleotides outside the gene matches: 3. The CDR3 totals 13 residues. Germline V gene sequence: CDR1 KGHSH, CDR2 LQKENI. The CDR3 nucleotides read TGTGCCAGCTCGCCGACAGGGGATGAAAAACTGTTTTTT. Amino acids: CASSPTGDEKLFF.

The rearrangement joins TRBV7-2 to TRBJ2-1; no firm D call. Germline values: CDR1 SGHTA, CDR2 FQGNSA. This CDR3 has 13 amino acids. Trimming removed 2 bases from V and 6 bases from J, with 8 bases in between. CDR3 region: CASSLLWTNEQFF. As DNA, the CDR3 is TGTGCCAGCAGCTTATTGTGGACCAATGAGCAGTTCTTC.

The gene calls are TRBV29-1 and TRBJ2-3, with D possibly TRBD2 on 5 matching bases. Trimming stripped 5 bases from V and 1 base from J, with 10 bases between. Germline CDR1 is SQVTM and CDR2 is ANQGSEA. This CDR3 region has 13 residues. CDR3: CSVSGKGTDTQYF. CDR3 nucleotide sequence: TGCAGCGTTTCCGGGAAGGGCACAGATACGCAGTATTTT.

This chain uses TRBV28 with TRBJ1-2; D gene uncertain. The CDR3 contains 11 residues. The V end lost 5 bases, the J end lost 8 bases, and 9 bases lay between the germline ends. Germline CDR1 MDHEN, CDR2 SYDVKM. CDR3 sequence reads: CASSKLLGYTF. CDR3 nucleotides: TGTGCCAGCAGTAAGCTTCTCGGCTACACCTTC.

The chain has TRBV5-1 and TRBJ2-1; weak D call: TRBD2 (6 bases). The CDR3 consists of 14 residues. Germline-derived CDR1 and CDR2 are SGHRS and YFSETQ. Trimming removed 3 bases from V and 4 bases from J, with 11 bases in between. Here the CDR3 DNA reads TGCGCCAGCAGCTCAGTTAGCGGTTACAATGAGCAGTTCTTC. It yields the protein CASSSVSGYNEQFF.

This chain connects TRBV7-2 to TRBJ2-3, with D possibly matching TRBD2 (6 bases). Looked up from germline, CDR1 is SGHTA and CDR2 is FQGNSA. The CDR3 length is 15 residues. With 5 bases removed from V and 1 base from J, the gap between germline ends came to 13 bases. Written as DNA, the CDR3 is TGTGCCAGCAGCAAACTCTGGGGGGGCACAGATACGCAGTATTTT. Protein product: CASSKLWGGTDTQYF.

V is TRBV6-1 and J is TRBJ2-5; 10 bases align to TRBD2. CDR1 is MNHNS, CDR2 SASEGT, per germline. The ends lost 9 bases at V and 5 bases at J; junction bases unmatched: 9. There are 14 residues in the CDR3. CDR3 sequence reads: CASTSGNAGETQYF. CDR3 DNA: TGTGCCAGTACTAGCGGGAATGCGGGGGAGACCCAGTACTTC.

The J gene is TRBJ1-2, the V gene TRBV6-6; tentative D call: TRBD1 (5 bases). Trimming removed 0 bases at V and 7 bases at J, with 9 bases between. The CDR3 spans 13 residues. Germline loops: CDR1 MNHNY, CDR2 SVGAGI (reference sequence). This chain's CDR3 is CASSYSYGGGYTF. The DNA for the CDR3 is TGTGCCAGCAGTTACTCGTATGGGGGTGGCTACACCTTC.

This chain uses TRBV7-9 with TRBJ1-5; possibly TRBD1 for D (6 bases). V was shortened by 3 bases and J by 6 bases, with 9 bases between the two germline ends. From germline, CDR1 is SEHNR and CDR2 FQNEAQ (reference sequence). The CDR3 runs to 13 residues. As DNA, the CDR3 is TGTGCCAGCAGCTTGGGGGGCCCTCAGCCCCAGCATTTT. This codes for CASSLGGPQPQHF.

To note about this clone: Other nucleotide sequences in the sample specify the same CDR3. V usage is TRBV4-1 and J usage is TRBJ1-4; no clear D. V was clipped by 1 base and J by 1 base, with 4 bases between them. In germline, CDR1 is MGHRA, CDR2 YSYEKL. The CDR3 has 14 residues. The CDR3 nucleotides are TGCGCCAGCAGCCAAGTTGGAACTAATGAAAAACTGTTTTTT. Amino acid sequence: CASSQVGTNEKLFF.

V gene TRBV28 combines with J gene TRBJ2-2; 8 positions match TRBD2. The germline V gene encodes CDR1 MDHEN and CDR2 SYDVKM. The J segment lost 4 bases and the V segment lost 5 bases, leaving 3 bases of the junction unmatched. CDR3 length: 14 amino acids. CDR3 region: CASSTGGATGELFF. The CDR3 nucleotides read TGTGCCAGCAGTACCGGGGGGGCCACCGGGGAGCTGTTTTTT.

To note about this clone: In the same sample, other DNA sequences code for this CDR3. The chain recombines TRBV28 with TRBJ1-2; 9 nucleotides match TRBD1. The V gene's germline CDR1 is MDHEN and CDR2 SYDVKM. This CDR3 region has 14 residues. V dropped 5 bases and J dropped 2; count of bases not matched to a gene: 3. The CDR3 sequence: CASSPGTGNYGYTF. In DNA, the CDR3 is TGTGCCAGCAGTCCCGGGACAGGGAACTATGGCTACACCTTC.